These 18 T cell receptor beta chains originate from one sample sequenced in a study of blood T cell repertoires in COVID-19 (dated by TCRdb to the early 2020s). Libraries were made using the immunoSEQ multiplex PCR assay. TCRdb retrieved this table from immuneACCESS and kept in-frame rearrangements only. Not all clones are present; in checked studies, unresolved V genes account for under half, and no reason is known for the remainder. The table for this sample lists roughly 220,000 clones; almost 90% of them were counted only once. Roughly 14% of the sample is in the top ten clones. Material for sequencing was PBMCs or T cells enriched from blood (not recorded which). The origin of the receptors is a woman aged 50 to 60 with acute COVID-19.

The gene calls are TRBV11-2 and TRBJ2-7; no clear D gene. The CDR3 is 15 residues long. Germline CDR1 SGHAT, CDR2 FQNNGV. Between the trimmed V and J ends, which lost 1 base and 3 bases, there was a span of 13 bases. The DNA of the CDR3 is TGTGCCAGCAGCTTAGTATCGGGTCGGCGCTACGAGCAGTACTTC. Translated: CASSLVSGRRYEQYF.

The chain employs TRBV6-5 and TRBJ1-2; 12 nucleotides line up with TRBD1. CDR3 length: 14 residues. Germline CDR1 MNHEY, CDR2 SVGAGI. Unmatched junction bases numbered 2, after V lost 2 bases and J lost 7 bases. This CDR3 reads CASSYGTGGFGYTF. CDR3 sequence (DNA): TGTGCCAGCAGTTACGGGACAGGGGGCTTTGGCTACACCTTC.

This clone appeared a single time. The rearrangement links TRBV27 to TRBJ2-7, with TRBD1 identical over 8 bases. CDR1 is MNHEY, CDR2 SMNVEV, per germline (reference sequence). V lost 5 bases to trimming and J lost 6 bases; unmatched junction nucleotides: 6. The CDR3 length is 13 residues. The CDR3 sequence: CASSDQGAGEQYF. The CDR3, as DNA: TGTGCCAGCAGTGATCAGGGGGCAGGCGAGCAGTACTTC.

This chain joins TRBV28 and TRBJ2-7; the D gene is possibly TRBD1 (5 bases). Germline V CDR1 and CDR2: MDHEN, SYDVKM. The CDR3 contains 14 residues. Trimming cost V 2 bases and J 3 bases, with 11 bases left between them. The CDR3 DNA reads as TGTGCCAGCAGTTTAGACAGCCTACTCTACGAGCAGTACTTC. Amino acid sequence: CASSLDSLLYEQYF.

This clone was recorded only once. The J gene is TRBJ2-5, the V gene TRBV5-5; 7 bases are a match to TRBD1. V lost 3 bases to trimming and J lost 2 bases; unmatched junction nucleotides: 10. This CDR3 region has 16 residues. In germline, CDR1 is SGHKS, CDR2 YYEKEE (reference sequence). The CDR3 DNA follows: TGTGCCAGCAGCTCCCGGGACAGCCCTGCTCAAGAGACCCAGTACTTC. Residues: CASSSRDSPAQETQYF.

The chain joins TRBV9 to TRBJ1-2, with D possibly being TRBD1 (5 bases). Germline assignment: CDR1 SGDLS and CDR2 YYNGEE. The V end was cut by 3 bases, the J end by 1 base, with 16 bases between. The CDR3 loop spans 16 amino acids. CDR3 in amino acids: CASSDKLTEYNYGYTF. As DNA, the CDR3 is TGTGCCAGCAGCGACAAGTTGACAGAATATAACTATGGCTACACCTTC.

In DNA form, the CDR3 reads TGTGCCAGCAGTTCGGGACTAGCGGGAGCCGAGCAGTACTTC. Encoded protein: CASSSGLAGAEQYF. The V call is TRBV27, the J call TRBJ2-7; TRBD2 agrees at 14 bases. The J segment lost 6 bases and the V segment lost 4 bases, leaving 2 bases of the junction unmatched. The CDR3 totals 14 residues. Germline CDR1 is MNHEY and CDR2 is SMNVEV (reference sequence).

The DNA of the CDR3 is TGTGCCAGCAGCTTACAGGGGGGAAGCACTGAAGCTTTCTTT. It encodes CASSLQGGSTEAFF. The rearrangement uses TRBV7-3 and TRBJ1-1; 7 nucleotides align to TRBD1. The CDR3 extends over 14 amino acids. Germline assignment: CDR1 SGHTA and CDR2 FQGTGA. V lost 2 bases and J lost 4; bases outside the gene matches: 4.

The V gene is TRBV12-3 or TRBV12-4, the J gene TRBJ2-5; D remains ambiguous. The CDR3 runs 13 residues. With 5 bases removed from V and 11 bases from J, the gap between germline ends came to 18 bases. CDR3 DNA: TGTGCCAGCAGTGAGGTGCTTCTCGCATCTCAGTACTTC. Its translation: CASSEVLLASQYF.

The chain carries TRBV5-1 and TRBJ2-2; TRBD1 agrees at 10 bases. Trimming cost V 3 bases and J 4 bases; bases outside gene matches: 3. The CDR3 spans 15 residues. Germline V CDR1 and CDR2: SGHRS, YFSETQ. CDR3 loop: CASSSDRGTTGELFF. The DNA of the CDR3 is TGCGCCAGCAGCTCGGACAGGGGGACCACCGGGGAGCTGTTTTTT. The variable domain in full, completed from reference TRBV5-1 and TRBJ2-2, reads KAGVTQTPRYLIKTRGQQVTLSCSPISGHRSVSWYQQTPGQGLQFLFEYFSETQRNKGNFPGRFSGRQFSNSRSEMNVSTLELGDSALYLCASSSDRGTTGELFFGEGSRLTVL.

The chain joins TRBV29-1 to TRBJ1-2; the D is unclear. The V gene lost 0 bases and the J gene lost 4 bases, with 15 bases spanning the gap. CDR3 length equals 15 residues. Germline assignment: CDR1 SQVTM and CDR2 ANQGSEA. The CDR3 is CSVEDQLGDSYGYTF. DNA of the CDR3: TGCAGCGTTGAAGACCAGCTTGGAGATAGCTATGGCTACACCTTC.

This clone appeared once. V gene TRBV19 combines with J gene TRBJ2-5, with unresolved D. The ends were cut back, 3 bases at V and 3 bases at J, with 8 bases in the middle. The germline CDR1 and CDR2 sequences are LNHDA and SQIVND (reference sequence). CDR3 size: 13 residues. The CDR3 loop is CASSMILEETQYF. Written as DNA, the CDR3 is TGTGCCAGTAGTATGATCCTAGAAGAGACCCAGTACTTC.

The chain links TRBV11-1 to TRBJ2-7; 7 bases align to TRBD2. The CDR3 sequence is 15 residues long. Germline V gene data show CDR1 as SGHAT and CDR2 as FQDESV (reference sequence). The V segment lost 5 bases and the J segment 2 bases; nucleotides outside the gene matches: 9. The CDR3 sequence is CASSPSRDYPYEQYF. DNA for the CDR3: TGTGCCAGCAGCCCCTCCCGGGACTATCCCTACGAGCAGTACTTC.

The chain recombines TRBV6-5 with TRBJ2-7; D is perhaps TRBD2 (6 bases). V lost 2 bases and J lost 2, with 16 bases in between. The CDR3 is 16 residues long. CDR1 and CDR2 from the germline V gene are MNHEY and SVGAGI. CDR3 sequence (DNA): TGTGCCAGCAGTTACCAGTTCGGGACTCATACCTACGAGCAGTACTTC. It is translated as CASSYQFGTHTYEQYF.

The chain employs TRBV28 and TRBJ2-1; 13 nucleotides agree with TRBD2. Trimming removed 5 bases from V and 9 bases from J; junction bases left unmatched: 7. The CDR3 covers 15 residues. Germline V gene lookup returns CDR1 MDHEN and CDR2 SYDVKM. The CDR3 region is CASSPRLAGGSEQFF. As DNA, the CDR3 is TGTGCCAGCAGTCCAAGACTAGCGGGAGGTAGTGAGCAGTTCTTC.

The chain is built from TRBV28 and TRBJ2-7; TRBD1 is a possible D gene (5 bases). Trimming removed 6 bases at V and 5 bases at J, with 23 bases between. In germline, CDR1 is MDHEN, CDR2 SYDVKM. The CDR3 runs 16 residues. CDR3 sequence: CASRPSSQGRSDEQYF. CDR3 coding DNA: TGTGCCAGCAGGCCCTCATCCCAGGGAAGGTCCGACGAGCAGTACTTC.

The chain carries TRBV29-1 and TRBJ1-1; 7 bases align to TRBD1. With 3 bases clipped from V and 3 bases from J, the junction kept 7 bases outside the gene matches. The length of the CDR3 is 14 residues. Germline CDR1 is SQVTM and CDR2 is ANQGSEA. CDR3 sequence (DNA): TGCAGCGTTGAGACAGGGCGGGTGGACACTGAAGCTTTCTTT. Translation gives CSVETGRVDTEAFF.

V gene TRBV5-1 combines with J gene TRBJ2-3, with TRBD2 matching over 9 bases. The germline CDR1 and CDR2 sequences are SGHRS and YFSETQ. The CDR3 runs 16 residues. The trim removed 0 bases at V and 0 bases at J, leaving 2 bases unmatched. In DNA, the CDR3 is TGCGCCAGCAGCTTGGGGACTAGCGTTAGCACAGATACGCAGTATTTT. Its translation: CASSLGTSVSTDTQYF.